These 24 T cell receptor beta chains share one sample of origin, sequenced in a study of blood T cell repertoires in COVID-19. TCRdb's copy holds only in-frame clones and misses some; the assay was immunoSEQ multiplex PCR. The profile shows about 280,000 clones, 65% to 90% of them singletons. The sample consisted of peripheral blood. These receptors came from a human donor in a cohort sampled during active COVID-19.

This chain uses TRBV6-6 with TRBJ2-5, with 10 bases fitting TRBD2. Germline V gene sequence: CDR1 MNHNY, CDR2 SVGAGI (reference sequence). CDR3 size: 15 residues. Germline trimming cut 6 bases from V and 2 bases from J; bases unmatched to any gene: 6. Here the CDR3 DNA reads TGTGCCAGCAGGGCTAGCGGGAGTTTTCAAGAGACCCAGTACTTC. It translates to CASRASGSFQETQYF.

This chain uses TRBV18 with TRBJ1-1; D is uncertain. The CDR3 runs to 12 residues. Germline CDR1 KGHSH, CDR2 LQKENI. Deletions cut 2 bases from V and 6 bases from J, with 7 bases between. CDR3 nucleotides: TGTGCCAGCTCACCAAGAGCATCTGAAGCTTTCTTT. This gives the protein CASSPRASEAFF.

V is TRBV7-9 and J is TRBJ1-2; tentatively, D is TRBD1 (6 bases). The length of the CDR3 is 12 residues. Germline lookup yields CDR1 SEHNR and CDR2 FQNEAQ (reference sequence). Trimming cost V 3 bases and J 5 bases, with 7 bases left between them. The CDR3: CASSLDSYGYTF. CDR3 nucleotide sequence: TGTGCCAGCAGCTTGGACAGTTATGGCTACACCTTC.

The rearrangement uses TRBV19 and TRBJ1-5, with D possibly being TRBD1 (5 bases). CDR3 size: 14 residues. Trimming removed 4 bases at V and 2 bases at J, with 9 bases between. Germline CDR1 reads LNHDA; CDR2 reads SQIVND (reference sequence). DNA for the CDR3: TGTGCCAGTAGTAACAGGAACGGCAATCAGCCCCAGCATTTT. Amino acids: CASSNRNGNQPQHF.

V is TRBV27 and J is TRBJ2-3; D unresolved. V was clipped by 2 bases and J by 5 bases, with 11 bases between them. CDR3 length equals 14 residues. The germline V gene encodes CDR1 MNHEY and CDR2 SMNVEV (reference sequence). CDR3 nucleotide sequence: TGTGCCAGCAGTTTAACGGGTTTCTTAGATACGCAGTATTTT. Protein: CASSLTGFLDTQYF.

J is TRBJ2-7 and V is TRBV9; TRBD2 agrees at 7 bases. The CDR3 is 15 residues long. CDR1 and CDR2 (germline): SGDLS, YYNGEE. J gave up 6 bases and V 4 bases, and 13 bases lay outside the gene matches. The CDR3 sequence is CASSPQPGGQSEQYF. In DNA form, the CDR3 reads TGTGCCAGCAGCCCCCAGCCGGGAGGCCAGAGCGAGCAGTACTTC.

The genes are TRBV5-1 and TRBJ2-2, with 10 bases that match TRBD2. J was trimmed by 7 bases and V by 4 bases; bases with no gene match: 10. The CDR3 extends over 16 amino acids. The germline V gene encodes CDR1 SGHRS and CDR2 YFSETQ. CDR3 in amino acids: CASSKDVRTSGGELFF. CDR3 in DNA: TGCGCCAGCAGCAAGGACGTCCGGACTAGCGGCGGGGAGCTGTTTTTT.

This clone was seen more than once but under ten times. V and J are TRBV28 and TRBJ1-5, with a tentative D call TRBD1 (6 bases). Germline values: CDR1 MDHEN, CDR2 SYDVKM. CDR3 length: 19 residues. V lost 5 bases to trimming and J lost 0 bases, with 23 bases between them. CDR3: CASSLPPKTGFYSNQPQHF. The CDR3 region has the DNA TGTGCCAGCAGTCTCCCGCCCAAGACAGGATTTTATAGCAATCAGCCCCAGCATTTT. The whole variable domain, remainder taken from reference TRBV28 and TRBJ1-5, is DVKVTQSSRYLVKRTGEKVFLECVQDMDHENMFWYRQDPGLGLRLIYFSYDVKMKEKGDIPEGYSVSREKKERFSLILESASTNQTSMYLCASSLPPKTGFYSNQPQHFGDGTRLSIL.

This clone was seen just once. V usage is TRBV19 and J usage is TRBJ2-1; 7 bases agree with TRBD1. This CDR3 is 16 amino acids long. V lost 6 bases to trimming and J lost 0 bases; unmatched junction nucleotides: 8. Germline V gene lookup returns CDR1 LNHDA and CDR2 SQIVND (reference sequence). The DNA of the CDR3 is TGTGCCAGTAGAGATCCCGGACAGGCCTCCTACAATGAGCAGTTCTTC. It translates to CASRDPGQASYNEQFF.

This chain links TRBV6-2 or TRBV6-3 with TRBJ2-1; 10 bases agree with TRBD2. CDR3 length: 20 residues. V trimming: 2 bases; J trimming: 0 bases; junction bases outside the gene matches: 13. CDR1 is MNHEY, CDR2 SVGEGT, per germline. The CDR3 loop is CASSYPSRASGSGSYNEQFF. CDR3 sequence (DNA): TGTGCCAGCAGTTACCCCTCCAGGGCTAGCGGGAGTGGCTCCTACAATGAGCAGTTCTTC.

The V and J genes are TRBV11-2 and TRBJ2-7; TRBD1 agrees at 7 bases. This CDR3 is 16 amino acids long. J was trimmed by 3 bases and V by 1 base; bases with no gene match: 9. The germline gives CDR1 SGHAT, CDR2 FQNNGV. The CDR3 is CASSLGPGTVDYEQYF. The CDR3 DNA reads as TGTGCCAGCAGCTTAGGCCCCGGGACAGTTGACTACGAGCAGTACTTC.

This sequence joins TRBV6-5 and TRBJ2-1, with a weak D call TRBD2 (5 bases). V was trimmed by 4 bases and J by 4 bases, leaving 8 bases between them. CDR1 and CDR2 (germline): MNHEY, SVGAGI. This CDR3 contains 13 residues. The CDR3 loop is CASSSGIYNEQFF. In DNA, the CDR3 is TGTGCCAGCAGTTCCGGGATTTACAATGAGCAGTTCTTC.

This rearrangement joins TRBV4-1 to TRBJ1-6, with D unresolved. Between the trimmed V and J ends, which lost 1 base and 2 bases, there was a span of 9 bases. The CDR3 has 16 amino acids. Per germline, CDR1 MGHRA and CDR2 YSYEKL. CDR3 loop: CASSQGLLPYNSPLHF. The CDR3 DNA follows: TGCGCCAGCAGCCAAGGCCTACTCCCCTATAATTCACCCCTCCACTTT.

V usage is TRBV28 and J usage is TRBJ2-3, with D possibly TRBD2 on 6 matching bases. Germline V CDR1 and CDR2: MDHEN, SYDVKM. V was clipped by 3 bases and J by 2 bases, with 12 bases between them. The CDR3 loop spans 15 amino acids. As DNA, the CDR3 is TGTGCCAGCAGTTTTGAGGCGGGATTCACAGATACGCAGTATTTT. It translates to CASSFEAGFTDTQYF.

The rearrangement joins TRBV24-1 to TRBJ2-1; D perhaps matches TRBD1 (5 bases). V was shortened by 5 bases and J by 5 bases, with 12 bases between the two germline ends. The germline CDR1 and CDR2 sequences are KGHDR and SFDVKD. CDR3 size: 14 residues. The CDR3 here is CATSGTSTDNEQFF. CDR3 in DNA: TGTGCCACCAGTGGGACAAGCACAGACAATGAGCAGTTCTTC.

The V and J genes are TRBV4-3 and TRBJ2-1; perhaps TRBD2 as D (6 bases). The ends were cut back, 0 bases at V and 9 bases at J, with 9 bases in the middle. Germline-derived CDR1 and CDR2 are LGHNA and YSLEER. The CDR3 covers 13 residues. Written as DNA, the CDR3 is TGCGCCAGCAGCCAAGAAGAGGGAGGTGAGCAGTTCTTC. Translated: CASSQEEGGEQFF.

J is TRBJ1-5 and V is TRBV6-2 or TRBV6-3, with D perhaps matching TRBD1 (5 bases). CDR1 and CDR2 from the germline V gene are MNHEY and SVGEGT. Trimming took 8 bases from V and 5 from J, leaving 10 bases between them. This CDR3 region has 12 residues. DNA for the CDR3: TGTGCCAGCCGCCGGGGGGATCAGCCCCAGCATTTT. Translated, it gives CASRRGDQPQHF.

This rearrangement joins TRBV15 to TRBJ2-1; possibly TRBD2 for D (5 bases). Germline V lookup: CDR1 LNHNV, CDR2 YYDKDF (reference sequence). Deletions cut 5 bases from V and 0 bases from J, with 11 bases between. CDR3 length: 15 residues. The CDR3 DNA follows: TGTGCCACCAGCCTTCAAGCGGTCTCCTACAATGAGCAGTTCTTC. Its protein is CATSLQAVSYNEQFF.

The rearrangement uses TRBV12-3 or TRBV12-4 and TRBJ2-7; a possible D gene is TRBD2 (5 bases). V was cut by 5 bases and J by 9 bases, with 17 bases left in between. This CDR3 spans 13 amino acids. The CDR3 sequence is CASSTLVRSGQYF. The CDR3 DNA reads as TGTGCCAGCAGTACACTAGTGCGAAGCGGGCAGTACTTC.

This chain joins TRBV5-6 and TRBJ1-2; no definite D call. Germline lookup yields CDR1 SGHDT and CDR2 YYEEEE. The germline V and J ends were trimmed by 2 bases and 6 bases, with 8 bases remaining between them. The length of the CDR3 is 12 residues. CDR3 sequence: CASSFDGDGYTF. CDR3 sequence (DNA): TGTGCCAGCAGCTTTGACGGGGATGGCTACACCTTC.

This chain links TRBV28 with TRBJ1-1; D not resolved. The V gene lost 8 bases and the J gene lost 4 bases, with 11 bases spanning the gap. The CDR3 has 12 residues. CDR1 and CDR2 from the germline V gene are MDHEN and SYDVKM. Here the CDR3 DNA reads TGTGCCAGCGCAAAACTCACCACTGAAGCTTTCTTT. This sequence encodes CASAKLTTEAFF.

V and J are TRBV19 and TRBJ2-7, with D possibly being TRBD1 (6 bases). The length of the CDR3 is 14 residues. The germline V gene has CDR1 LNHDA and CDR2 SQIVND (reference sequence). Trimming stripped 6 bases from V and 1 base from J, with 13 bases between. CDR3 coding DNA: TGTGCCAGTAGGATGGCAGGGGAGTCCTACGAGCAGTACTTC. Its translation is CASRMAGESYEQYF.

V and J are TRBV3-1 (or the pseudogene TRBV3-2) and TRBJ1-6, with D unresolved. This CDR3 has 16 amino acids. Germline V CDR1 and CDR2: LGHDT, YNNKEL (reference sequence). V lost 2 bases to trimming and J lost 8 bases, with 16 bases between them. CDR3 sequence reads: CASSQSRQLIHSPLHF. The CDR3 nucleotides read TGTGCCAGCAGCCAATCCCGACAACTGATACATTCACCCCTCCACTTT.

The chain uses TRBV27 and TRBJ2-3, with 12 bases identical to TRBD2. V trimming: 5 bases; J trimming: 3 bases; junction bases outside the gene matches: 15. The CDR3 runs 19 residues. The germline gives CDR1 MNHEY, CDR2 SMNVEV (reference sequence). This CDR3 is CASSLTLYPSGRGTDTQYF. CDR3 sequence (DNA): TGTGCCAGCAGTCTAACCCTCTACCCTAGCGGGAGGGGGACAGATACGCAGTATTTT.